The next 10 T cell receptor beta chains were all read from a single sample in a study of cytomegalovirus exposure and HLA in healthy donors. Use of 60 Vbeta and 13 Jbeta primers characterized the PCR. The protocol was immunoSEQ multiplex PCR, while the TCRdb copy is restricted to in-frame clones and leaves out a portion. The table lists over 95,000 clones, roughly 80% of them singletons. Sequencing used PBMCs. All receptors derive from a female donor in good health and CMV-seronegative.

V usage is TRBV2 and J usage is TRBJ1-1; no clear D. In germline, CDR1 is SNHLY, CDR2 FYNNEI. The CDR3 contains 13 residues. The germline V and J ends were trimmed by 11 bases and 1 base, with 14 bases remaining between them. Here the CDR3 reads CAARYDRNTEAFF. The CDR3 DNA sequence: TGTGCCGCTCGCTATGATAGGAACACTGAAGCTTTCTTT.

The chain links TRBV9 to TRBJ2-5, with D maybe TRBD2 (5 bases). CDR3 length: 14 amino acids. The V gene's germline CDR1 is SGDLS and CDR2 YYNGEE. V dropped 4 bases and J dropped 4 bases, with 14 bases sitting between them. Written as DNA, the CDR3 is TGTGCCAGCAGCAAAGAGAGGGTCGGAGAGACCCAGTACTTC. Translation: CASSKERVGETQYF.

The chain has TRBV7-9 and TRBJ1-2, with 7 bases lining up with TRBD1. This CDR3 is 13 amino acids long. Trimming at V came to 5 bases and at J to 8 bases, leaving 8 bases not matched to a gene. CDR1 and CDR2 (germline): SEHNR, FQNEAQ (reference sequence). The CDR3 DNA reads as TGTGCCAGCAGCATCGGACAGGCGGTAGGCTACACCTTC. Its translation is CASSIGQAVGYTF.

The CDR3 loop is CASRFPQDRASSGNTIYF. The DNA of the CDR3 is TGTGCAAGTCGCTTCCCTCAGGACAGGGCGAGCTCTGGAAACACCATATATTTT. This chain uses TRBV12-2 with TRBJ1-3; TRBD1, the table's D call, lacks a check against the DNA. TRBV12-2 is a pseudogene segment. The CDR3 contains 18 residues.

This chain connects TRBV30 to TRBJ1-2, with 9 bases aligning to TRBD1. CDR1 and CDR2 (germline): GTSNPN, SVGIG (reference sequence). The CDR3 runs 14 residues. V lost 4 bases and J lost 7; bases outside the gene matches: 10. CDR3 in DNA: TGTGCCTGGAACCTAGCGGACAGGGGCGTTGGCTACACCTTC. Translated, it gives CAWNLADRGVGYTF.

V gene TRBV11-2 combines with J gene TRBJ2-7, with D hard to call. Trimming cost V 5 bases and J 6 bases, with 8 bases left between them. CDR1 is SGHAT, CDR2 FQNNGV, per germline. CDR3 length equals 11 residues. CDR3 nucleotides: TGTGCCAGCAGCCCGACACGCGAGCAGTACTTC. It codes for CASSPTREQYF.

The CDR3, as DNA: TGCGCCAGCAGCTTGGGACTAGCGGGGGGTGGAGAGACCCAGTACTTC. It yields the protein CASSLGLAGGGETQYF. The gene calls are TRBV5-1 and TRBJ2-5, with 13 bases lining up with TRBD2. Germline assignment: CDR1 SGHRS and CDR2 YFSETQ. Trimming cost V 0 bases and J 4 bases; bases outside gene matches: 3. The CDR3 is 16 residues long. The full variable domain, its missing parts supplied by reference TRBV5-1 and TRBJ2-5, is KAGVTQTPRYLIKTRGQQVTLSCSPISGHRSVSWYQQTPGQGLQFLFEYFSETQRNKGNFPGRFSGRQFSNSRSEMNVSTLELGDSALYLCASSLGLAGGGETQYFGPGTRLLVL.

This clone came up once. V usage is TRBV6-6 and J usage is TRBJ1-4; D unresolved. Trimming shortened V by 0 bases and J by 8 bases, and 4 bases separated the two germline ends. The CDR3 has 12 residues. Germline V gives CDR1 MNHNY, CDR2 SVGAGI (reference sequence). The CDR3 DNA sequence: TGTGCCAGCAGTTACTCCAGGGAAAAACTGTTTTTT. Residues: CASSYSREKLFF.

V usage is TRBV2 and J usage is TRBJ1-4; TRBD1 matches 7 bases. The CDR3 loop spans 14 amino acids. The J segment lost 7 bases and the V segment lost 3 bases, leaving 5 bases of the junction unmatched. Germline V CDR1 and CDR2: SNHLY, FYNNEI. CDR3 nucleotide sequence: TGTGCCAGCAGTGACCAGGGGGTGGGTGAAAAACTGTTTTTT. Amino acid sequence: CASSDQGVGEKLFF. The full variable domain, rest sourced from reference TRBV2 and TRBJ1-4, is EPEVTQTPSHQVTQMGQEVILRCVPISNHLYFYWYRQILGQKVEFLVSFYNNEISEKSEIFDDQFSVERPDGSNFTLKIRSTKLEDSAMYFCASSDQGVGEKLFFGSGTQLSVL.

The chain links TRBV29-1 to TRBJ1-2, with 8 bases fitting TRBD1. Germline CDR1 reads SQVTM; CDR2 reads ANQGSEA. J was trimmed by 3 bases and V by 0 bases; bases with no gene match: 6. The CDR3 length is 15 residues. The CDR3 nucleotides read TGCAGCGTTGAAGAAATAAAGGACAGGGACTATGGCTACACCTTC. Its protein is CSVEEIKDRDYGYTF. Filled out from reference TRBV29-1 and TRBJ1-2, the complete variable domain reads SAVISQKPSRDICQRGTSLTIQCQVDSQVTMMFWYRQQPGQSLTLIATANQGSEATYESGFVIDKFPISRPNLTFSTLTVSNMSPEDSSIYLCSVEEIKDRDYGYTFGSGTRLTVV.